The rows below give T cell receptor beta chains drawn from one sample of a study of T cells after yellow fever vaccination. MiXCR, applied by TCRdb to the 5' RACE reads, yields one record per CDR3 protein. This sample carries approximately 300,000 distinct CDR3 sequences, roughly 6.8% of them seen once, and the ten largest clones take 15% to 20%. Specimen: PBMCs, collected 35 to 50 days after the first yellow fever vaccination. The receptors derive from a man aged 18 to 29 who received the YFV17D yellow fever vaccine. CDR3s include the opening cysteine and the closing phenylalanine or tryptophan. The D gene is left open where the match is weak. Expanded clones get a size class; other rows say once, few or many, or leave the size out.

D gene,J gene,V gene,clone size,CDR3 protein,CDR3 DNA
NA,TRBJ1-2,TRBV6-1,NA,CASSSGFTGGYTF,TGTGCCAGCAGCTCGGGTTTTACGGGTGGCTACACCTTC
NA,TRBJ1-5,TRBV19,few,CASSMEVPPLNQPQHF,TGTGCCAGTAGTATGGAGGTACCTCCTTTAAATCAGCCCCAGCATTTT
NA,TRBJ2-1,TRBV5-4,few,CASSLSGSSDEQFF,TGTGCCAGCAGCTTGTCCGGATCCTCCGATGAGCAGTTCTTC
NA,TRBJ2-5,TRBV12-3/TRBV12-4,many,CASSLGTEETQYF,TGTGCCAGCAGTTTAGGGACAGAAGAGACCCAGTACTTC
TRBD1,TRBJ1-2,TRBV5-6,few,CASLGTGDSGYTF,TGTGCCAGCCTCGGGACAGGGGATAGTGGCTACACCTTC
NA,TRBJ1-4,TRBV5-6,NA,CASSAEGNSAEKLFF,TGTGCCAGCAGCGCGGAGGGGAATTCGGCCGAAAAACTGTTTTTT
NA,TRBJ2-5,TRBV29-1,NA,CSVVDDLETQYF,TGCAGCGTTGTAGACGATCTGGAGACCCAGTACTTC
NA,TRBJ2-3,TRBV3-1,NA,CASSQALDEDTQYF,TGTGCCAGCAGCCAAGCCCTCGATGAGGATACGCAGTATTTT
NA,TRBJ1-5,TRBV20-1,few,CSATWGGVRSNQPQHF,TGCAGTGCTACCTGGGGCGGGGTTCGTAGCAATCAGCCCCAGCATTTT
NA,TRBJ1-4,TRBV5-4,few,CASSKGQLATDEKLFF,TGTGCCAGCAGCAAAGGACAGCTGGCAACCGATGAAAAACTGTTTTTT
TRBD1,TRBJ1-6,TRBV5-6,few,CASSPGQGTPLHF,TGTGCCAGCAGCCCGGGACAGGGGACACCCCTCCACTTT
TRBD2,TRBJ2-1,TRBV19,NA,CASQDGGEQFF,TGTGCCAGCCAGGACGGGGGGGAGCAGTTCTTC
TRBD2,TRBJ2-7,TRBV29-1,NA,CSVDVSPSGGSYEQYF,TGCAGCGTTGATGTTTCCCCTAGCGGGGGTTCCTACGAGCAGTACTTC
NA,TRBJ1-2,TRBV2,few,CASSEKPNYGYTF,TGTGCCAGCAGTGAAAAGCCTAACTATGGCTACACCTTC
NA,TRBJ2-3,TRBV5-1,few,CASGLGAADTQYF,TGCGCCAGCGGACTGGGGGCAGCAGATACGCAGTATTTT
TRBD1,TRBJ2-7,TRBV12-3/TRBV12-4,NA,CASSLYDRGSYEQYF,TGTGCCAGCAGTTTATACGACAGGGGGTCCTACGAGCAGTACTTC
NA,TRBJ2-2,TRBV5-1,NA,CASMVQENIGELFF,TGCGCCAGCATGGTACAGGAAAATATCGGGGAGCTGTTTTTT
TRBD2,TRBJ2-1,TRBV29-1,many,CSVVWPSGYNEQFF,TGCAGCGTTGTTTGGCCTAGCGGTTACAATGAGCAGTTCTTC
NA,TRBJ2-1,TRBV20-1,NA,CSAALRGPRGNEQFF,TGCAGTGCTGCACTACGGGGGCCGCGGGGGAATGAGCAGTTCTTC
NA,TRBJ2-5,TRBV12-3/TRBV12-4,many,CASSVTETQYF,TGTGCCAGCAGTGTCACAGAGACCCAGTACTTC
NA,TRBJ1-1,TRBV20-1,NA,CSAPRAGSSPQRAFF,TGCAGTGCGCCCCGCGCGGGGTCCAGTCCCCAGCGAGCTTTCTTT
TRBD2,TRBJ2-5,TRBV5-1,NA,CASSLPTSGGPPLETQYF,TGCGCCAGCAGCTTACCGACTAGCGGGGGGCCACCTCTGGAGACCCAGTACTTC
TRBD2,TRBJ2-3,TRBV7-3,NA,CASSSGGLAGGTDTQYF,TGTGCCAGCAGCTCGGGAGGACTAGCGGGGGGCACAGATACGCAGTATTTT
NA,TRBJ1-5,TRBV23-1,NA,CASSQFYLSGHQPQHF,TGCGCCAGCAGTCAATTCTACCTTAGCGGCCATCAGCCCCAGCATTTT
TRBD1,TRBJ1-1,TRBV10-3,NA,CAIRSDRGMYTEAFF,TGTGCCATCAGGTCGGACAGGGGGATGTACACTGAAGCTTTCTTT
TRBD2,TRBJ2-1,TRBV7-3,NA,CASSQGRGAGNEQFF,TGTGCCAGCAGCCAGGGGCGGGGGGCCGGGAATGAGCAGTTCTTC
NA,TRBJ2-3,TRBV7-9,NA,CASSLGGGEDTQYF,TGTGCCAGCAGCTTAGGGGGCGGTGAAGATACGCAGTATTTT
NA,TRBJ1-6,TRBV4-3,many,CASSQVGGSYNSPLHF,TGCGCCAGCAGCCAAGTCGGAGGATCCTATAATTCACCCCTCCACTTT
NA,TRBJ1-5,TRBV7-6,few,CASSLERRVGPPNQPQHF,TGTGCCAGCAGCTTAGAAAGGAGGGTAGGGCCCCCCAATCAGCCCCAGCATTTT
NA,TRBJ1-4,TRBV4-1,few,CASSQVGTTNEKLFF,TGCGCCAGCAGCCAAGTTGGGACGACTAATGAAAAACTGTTTTTT
TRBD2,TRBJ2-2,TRBV20-1,few,CSASGGATGELFF,TGCAGTGCTAGCGGGGGGGCCACCGGGGAGCTGTTTTTT
NA,TRBJ2-5,TRBV21-1,NA,CATPGGGLIAQYF,TGTGCCACCCCGGGAGGGGGTCTGATCGCCCAGTACTTC
TRBD2,TRBJ2-5,TRBV29-1,NA,CSTSGGETQYF,TGCAGCACATCCGGGGGGGAGACCCAGTACTTC
TRBD1,TRBJ1-4,TRBV5-1,NA,CASSLGTANEKLFF,TGCGCCAGCAGCCTCGGGACAGCTAATGAAAAACTGTTTTTT
NA,TRBJ2-5,TRBV7-8,NA,CASRPFAGMRETQYF,TGTGCCAGCAGGCCCTTCGCGGGGATGAGAGAGACCCAGTACTTC